This T cell receptor beta chain was captured by sequencing in a study of metastatic and nonmetastatic thyroid tumors. Overall study context: Across peripheral blood and tumor or nodule tissue samples taken from malignant and benign thyroid patients, the repertoires were compared with one another.

Overall study findings and caveats: In blood and tumor, TCR beta diversity was reportedly significantly higher in malignant thyroid tumors than in benign nodules.

TCRdb reanalyzed the PCR reads with MiXCR. Altogether roughly 48,000 clones are present, about a sixth being singletons, with the ten largest covering under 3%. All patients were untreated before thyroid surgery. CDR3 length equals 11 residues. The germline CDR1 and CDR2 sequences are SQVTM and ANQGSEA. As concerns this clone: Its antigen is still unknown. This may be a read error, as it is one base from a much larger clone. The same CDR3 can be traced to other DNA sequences in this sample.

Sequenced input: blood. The TCR comes from a female donor with papillary thyroid cancer or a benign thyroid nodule (not recorded which). Some clones in this sample may be carry-over from other donors' samples. The chain carries TRBV29-1 and TRBJ2-1; TRBD2 is a possible D gene (6 bases). In DNA, the CDR3 is TGTAGCGGTGCTGAGCGAGCTGAGCAGTTCTTC. It is translated as CSGAERAEQFF.